This passage covers 32 T cell receptor beta chains from one sample sequenced in a study of glioma-infiltrating T cells after dendritic cell vaccination. Generated by immunoSEQ multiplex PCR, the TCRdb table keeps only in-frame clones and is missing some. In the table there are approximately 82,000 clones, over 85% of which are singletons. The material sequenced was blood, taken before dendritic cell vaccination. These receptors originate from a human donor with glioblastoma.

The chain uses TRBV19 and TRBJ2-7; TRBD2 agrees at 10 bases. The trim removed 5 bases at V and 5 bases at J, leaving 3 bases unmatched. This CDR3 has 13 residues. Germline-derived CDR1 and CDR2 are LNHDA and SQIVND (reference sequence). CDR3 in amino acids: CASSSGTSDEQYF. The CDR3 nucleotides read TGTGCCAGTAGTTCCGGGACTAGCGACGAGCAGTACTTC.

The chain employs TRBV19 and TRBJ2-7, with D unclear. Trimming removed 6 bases at V and 0 bases at J, with 9 bases between. The V gene's germline CDR1 is LNHDA and CDR2 SQIVND (reference sequence). The CDR3 covers 13 residues. The CDR3 protein is CASSPSVSYEQYF. As DNA, the CDR3 is TGTGCCAGTAGCCCCTCGGTCTCCTACGAGCAGTACTTC.

The chain combines TRBV5-1 with TRBJ1-1; 8 nucleotides match TRBD1. CDR3 length: 15 residues. Germline V gives CDR1 SGHRS, CDR2 YFSETQ. V shed 2 bases, J shed 1 base, and the junction held 4 bases outside the gene matches. The CDR3 DNA sequence: TGCGCCAGCAGCTTCACCGGGACAGGGAACACTGAAGCTTTCTTT. It codes for CASSFTGTGNTEAFF. The complete variable domain, with remaining parts taken from reference TRBV5-1 and TRBJ1-1, reads KAGVTQTPRYLIKTRGQQVTLSCSPISGHRSVSWYQQTPGQGLQFLFEYFSETQRNKGNFPGRFSGRQFSNSRSEMNVSTLELGDSALYLCASSFTGTGNTEAFFGQGTRLTVV.

The sample holds a few counts of this clone. J is TRBJ1-6 and V is TRBV30; TRBD1 is a possible D gene (5 bases). Trimming stripped 3 bases from V and 8 bases from J, with 26 bases between. The V gene's germline CDR1 is GTSNPN and CDR2 SVGIG (reference sequence). This CDR3 has 18 amino acids. The CDR3 here is CAWSGSRTWDYMDSPLHF. In DNA form, the CDR3 reads TGTGCCTGGAGCGGTTCTAGGACATGGGATTATATGGATTCACCCCTCCACTTT. The full variable domain, in which reference TRBV30 and TRBJ1-6 provide the parts outside the CDR3, is SQTIHQWPATLVQPVGSPLSLECTVEGTSNPNLYWYRQAAGRGLQLLFYSVGIGQISSEVPQNLSASRPQDRQFILSSKKLLLSDSGFYLCAWSGSRTWDYMDSPLHFGNGTRLTVT.

The J gene is TRBJ2-7, the V gene TRBV9; D is perhaps TRBD2 (6 bases). Germline V gene data show CDR1 as SGDLS and CDR2 as YYNGEE. V was trimmed by 0 bases and J by 4 bases, leaving 14 bases between them. The length of the CDR3 is 15 residues. CDR3 sequence: CASSVDGGGSYEQYF. The CDR3 region has the DNA TGTGCCAGCAGCGTAGATGGGGGAGGCTCTTACGAGCAGTACTTC.

The chain joins TRBV5-1 to TRBJ2-2, with D tentatively TRBD1 (6 bases). V lost 4 bases, J lost 8 bases, and 18 bases lay in between. The length of the CDR3 is 15 residues. Germline CDR1 and CDR2: SGHRS and YFSETQ. The CDR3 DNA is TGCGCCAGCAGCGCGATAAACAGGGTTTCTGGGGAGCTGTTTTTT. The encoded protein is CASSAINRVSGELFF. Variable domain in full (rest from reference TRBV5-1 and TRBJ2-2): KAGVTQTPRYLIKTRGQQVTLSCSPISGHRSVSWYQQTPGQGLQFLFEYFSETQRNKGNFPGRFSGRQFSNSRSEMNVSTLELGDSALYLCASSAINRVSGELFFGEGSRLTVL.

This clone was counted a single time. The rearrangement uses TRBV7-3 and TRBJ1-6; possible D gene TRBD1, 5 bases. The CDR3 runs to 15 residues. Germline values: CDR1 SGHTA, CDR2 FQGTGA. V lost 2 bases and J 8 bases, leaving 13 bases between the germline ends. The CDR3 loop is CASSLGARRDSPLHF. For the CDR3, the DNA is TGTGCCAGCAGCTTAGGGGCAAGACGAGATTCACCCCTCCACTTT.

The chain couples TRBV11-2 to TRBJ1-3, with 7 bases identical to TRBD1. With V trimmed by 5 bases and J by 0 bases, 7 bases remained unmatched. This CDR3 has 16 residues. Germline CDR1 reads SGHAT; CDR2 reads FQNNGV. The CDR3, as DNA: TGTGCCAGCAGCCCAGGGGGACTAGGCTCTGGAAACACCATATATTTT. This gives the protein CASSPGGLGSGNTIYF.

J is TRBJ2-1 and V is TRBV2; D unclear. Germline CDR1 and CDR2: SNHLY and FYNNEI. This CDR3 region has 14 residues. Deletions cut 4 bases from V and 4 bases from J, with 11 bases between. DNA for the CDR3: TGTGCCAGCAGTGTAACCAGGTCATACAATGAGCAGTTCTTC. This sequence encodes CASSVTRSYNEQFF.

This sequence joins TRBV19 and TRBJ1-4; 10 nucleotides match TRBD1. CDR1 is LNHDA and CDR2 is SQIVND in the germline V gene (reference sequence). The CDR3 loop spans 12 amino acids. Unmatched junction bases numbered 2, after V lost 5 bases and J lost 11 bases. Written as DNA, the CDR3 is TGTGCCAGTAGTTCGGGACAGGGGAAACTGTTTTTT. Amino acid sequence: CASSSGQGKLFF.

V gene TRBV9 combines with J gene TRBJ2-3, with 9 positions matching TRBD2. The CDR3 runs 16 residues. V shed 0 bases, J shed 5 bases, and the junction held 7 bases outside the gene matches. The germline gives CDR1 SGDLS, CDR2 YYNGEE. The CDR3 sequence is CASSVVAGGPRDTQYF. CDR3 nucleotides: TGTGCCAGCAGCGTAGTTGCGGGGGGGCCAAGAGATACGCAGTATTTT.

The chain links TRBV7-9 to TRBJ2-7; TRBD1 aligns across 11 bases. V shed 1 base and J 5 bases; nucleotides not matched to a gene: 1. The germline V gene encodes CDR1 SEHNR and CDR2 FQNEAQ (reference sequence). The CDR3 is 14 amino acids. CDR3 coding DNA: TGTGCCAGCAGCTTAGGGGGACAGGGGGACGAGCAGTACTTC. This sequence encodes CASSLGGQGDEQYF.

In this sample, this clone turned up a few times. Here the CDR3 DNA reads TGCGCCAGCAGCCAAGGGACAGGGACCGGTCGGGTGAGTGAGCAGTTCTTC. Residues: CASSQGTGTGRVSEQFF. V is TRBV4-1 and J is TRBJ2-1; 8 bases match TRBD1. The CDR3 loop spans 17 amino acids. Losses at the gene ends were 1 base for V and 9 bases for J; bases not matched to a gene: 14. In germline, CDR1 is MGHRA, CDR2 YSYEKL.

The chain has TRBV2 and TRBJ1-1; no clear D. There are 13 residues in the CDR3. Germline CDR1 reads SNHLY; CDR2 reads FYNNEI. The V and J ends lost 7 bases and 3 bases respectively, with 12 bases between them. The CDR3 loop is CASMAQPDTEAFF. The DNA for the CDR3 is TGTGCCAGCATGGCACAGCCGGACACTGAAGCTTTCTTT.

The chain is built from TRBV27 and TRBJ2-1; 8 bases map to TRBD1. Germline CDR1 reads MNHEY; CDR2 reads SMNVEV (reference sequence). The CDR3 runs 15 residues. V trimming: 5 bases; J trimming: 5 bases; junction bases outside the gene matches: 8. The DNA for the CDR3 is TGTGCCAGCAGTCAGACAGGGGAAATGAACAATGAGCAGTTCTTC. It translates to CASSQTGEMNNEQFF.

This chain connects TRBV7-8 to TRBJ2-7, with 10 bases identical to TRBD2. The CDR3 contains 16 residues. V lost 5 bases and J lost 1; bases outside the gene matches: 8. CDR1 and CDR2 from the germline V gene are SGHVS and FQNEAQ. The CDR3 DNA reads TGTGCCAGCAGCCTAGGGGCTAGCGGGAGTTCCTACGAGCAGTACTTC. It encodes CASSLGASGSSYEQYF.

This chain connects TRBV4-1 to TRBJ1-3; TRBD1 might be the D (6 bases). Trimming stripped 4 bases from V and 0 bases from J, with 13 bases between. Looked up from germline, CDR1 is MGHRA and CDR2 is YSYEKL. The CDR3 spans 16 residues. The CDR3 DNA reads TGCGCCAGCAGCCTACAACAGGGAAACTCTGGAAACACCATATATTTT. Translated, it gives CASSLQQGNSGNTIYF.

The V gene is TRBV19, the J gene TRBJ2-1, with 7 bases that match TRBD1. The CDR3 has 17 amino acids. J gave up 8 bases and V 1 base, and 14 bases lay outside the gene matches. Germline assignment: CDR1 LNHDA and CDR2 SQIVND (reference sequence). Here the CDR3 DNA reads TGTGCCAGTAGTATAGGACCCACAGGGGTGGGCCGCGATGAGCAGTTCTTC. Protein product: CASSIGPTGVGRDEQFF.

This clone is labeled as medium-sized. The chain employs TRBV4-1 and TRBJ1-4; D not certain. Germline V gene sequence: CDR1 MGHRA, CDR2 YSYEKL. Trimming pared 2 bases from V and 3 bases from J, leaving 13 bases between. The CDR3 covers 16 residues. CDR3 nucleotides: TGCGCCAGCAGCCAAAGCCCTGCGAGGGCTAATGAAAAACTGTTTTTT. Protein sequence: CASSQSPARANEKLFF.

The gene calls are TRBV30 and TRBJ1-2; 7 bases are shared with TRBD1. The CDR3 consists of 14 residues. V lost 2 bases, J lost 7 bases, and 10 bases stayed unmatched. The germline V gene has CDR1 GTSNPN and CDR2 SVGIG (reference sequence). In nucleotides, the CDR3 is TGTGCCTGGAGTAATGAAAGAACAGGGGTTGGCTACACCTTC. Amino acid sequence: CAWSNERTGVGYTF.

V and J are TRBV2 and TRBJ2-5; TRBD2 agrees at 16 bases. CDR1 is SNHLY, CDR2 FYNNEI, per germline. This CDR3 has 17 amino acids. After removal of 5 bases from V and 2 bases from J, the junction contained 5 bases not matched to a gene. CDR3 DNA sequence: TGTGCCAGCAGTCGGGGACTAGCGGGGGGGTTTCAAGAGACCCAGTACTTC. The encoded protein is CASSRGLAGGFQETQYF.

The rearrangement joins TRBV5-8 to TRBJ2-3; 7 bases map to TRBD1. V dropped 5 bases and J dropped 1; count of bases not matched to a gene: 7. The CDR3 extends over 15 amino acids. CDR1 is SGHTS, CDR2 YDEGEE, per germline. The chain's CDR3 is CASRMTGFRTDTQYF. The CDR3 DNA reads TGTGCCAGCAGGATGACAGGGTTCCGCACAGATACGCAGTATTTT.

The chain uses TRBV6-5 and TRBJ1-1; 7 positions agree with TRBD1. The CDR3 runs to 14 residues. Germline assignment: CDR1 MNHEY and CDR2 SVGAGI. J was trimmed by 2 bases and V by 6 bases; bases with no gene match: 6. CDR3 sequence (DNA): TGTGCCAGCAGCCGCGGGACAGACAACACTGAAGCTTTCTTT. This sequence encodes CASSRGTDNTEAFF.

The CDR3 here is CASSLTSGSPIGELFF. The CDR3 bases are TGTGCCAGCAGCCTGACTAGCGGGAGCCCGATCGGGGAGCTGTTTTTT. The chain employs TRBV7-2 and TRBJ2-2, with 12 nucleotides matching TRBD2. The V gene's germline CDR1 is SGHTA and CDR2 FQGNSA. The CDR3 extends over 16 amino acids. Losses at the gene ends were 5 bases for V and 7 bases for J; bases not matched to a gene: 8.

The rearrangement links TRBV18 to TRBJ2-5, with 10 bases aligning to TRBD1. Germline lookup yields CDR1 KGHSH and CDR2 LQKENI. Trimming cost V 0 bases and J 1 base; bases outside gene matches: 2. The length of the CDR3 is 16 residues. The CDR3 protein is CASSPPGQGLQETQYF. The DNA of the CDR3 is TGTGCCAGCTCACCACCGGGACAGGGGCTCCAAGAGACCCAGTACTTC.

The chain couples TRBV5-1 to TRBJ2-7; TRBD1 matches at 8 bases. The CDR3 is made up of 14 amino acids. With 4 bases clipped from V and 4 bases from J, the junction kept 7 bases outside the gene matches. The germline V gene encodes CDR1 SGHRS and CDR2 YFSETQ. CDR3 DNA sequence: TGCGCCAGCAGCGTGGGACAGGAGATTTACGAGCAGTACTTC. Protein product: CASSVGQEIYEQYF. Variable domain in full (rest from reference TRBV5-1 and TRBJ2-7): KAGVTQTPRYLIKTRGQQVTLSCSPISGHRSVSWYQQTPGQGLQFLFEYFSETQRNKGNFPGRFSGRQFSNSRSEMNVSTLELGDSALYLCASSVGQEIYEQYFGPGTRLTVT.

This clone was observed once. Written as DNA, the CDR3 is TGTGCCAGTAGTCCCTCAGGGGTTCCTCCGAGCGACGAGCAGTACTTC. Translating gives CASSPSGVPPSDEQYF. This sequence joins TRBV19 and TRBJ2-7; D may be TRBD1 (6 bases). Germline V CDR1 and CDR2: LNHDA, SQIVND (reference sequence). This CDR3 has 16 residues. With 5 bases removed from V and 5 bases from J, the gap between germline ends came to 22 bases.

This chain connects TRBV9 to TRBJ2-3, with a tentative D call TRBD2 (5 bases). Germline CDR1 is SGDLS and CDR2 is YYNGEE. The ends were cut back, 4 bases at V and 3 bases at J, with 24 bases in the middle. The length of the CDR3 is 18 residues. The CDR3 sequence is CASSSLGYPGSRTDTQYF. In nucleotides, the CDR3 is TGTGCCAGCAGCAGCCTCGGCTATCCGGGAAGTCGAACAGATACGCAGTATTTT.

This chain connects TRBV6-6 to TRBJ1-6; 7 positions match TRBD1. In germline, CDR1 is MNHNY, CDR2 SVGAGI (reference sequence). This CDR3 has 15 residues. With V trimmed by 0 bases and J by 8 bases, 4 bases remained unmatched. The CDR3 protein is CASSYSGGAYSPLHF. The DNA of the CDR3 is TGTGCCAGCAGTTACTCAGGGGGCGCTTATTCACCCCTCCACTTT.

This sequence joins TRBV4-2 and TRBJ2-6, with a possible D match to TRBD1 (6 bases). There are 18 residues in the CDR3. CDR1 is LGHNA and CDR2 is YNFKEQ in the germline V gene. V shed 1 base and J shed 1 base, with 14 bases lying between them. The CDR3 region has the DNA TGTGCCAGCAGCCAAGGAGGGGGTAGGAGATCTGGGGCCAACGTCCTGACTTTC. Translation gives CASSQGGGRRSGANVLTF.

This clone was seen a single time. This sample also contains other DNA sequences that code for the same CDR3. This rearrangement joins TRBV5-6 to TRBJ2-7; 9 bases are a match to TRBD1. The CDR3 runs 14 residues. Looked up from germline, CDR1 is SGHDT and CDR2 is YYEEEE. J was trimmed by 2 bases and V by 0 bases; bases with no gene match: 0. The CDR3, as DNA: TGTGCCAGCAGCTTGGGACAGGGGGCCTACGAGCAGTACTTC. Its translation is CASSLGQGAYEQYF.

This clone was found once. The same CDR3 arises from other DNA sequences in this sample as well. This CDR3 is CASSYVRGNYGYTF. For the CDR3, the DNA is TGTGCCAGCAGTTACGTCAGGGGTAACTATGGCTACACCTTC. The rearrangement joins TRBV6-6 to TRBJ1-2, with D possibly being TRBD1 (6 bases). CDR3 length: 14 residues. With 2 bases removed from V and 1 base from J, the gap between germline ends came to 8 bases. Germline V gene lookup returns CDR1 MNHNY and CDR2 SVGAGI (reference sequence).